These 14 T cell receptor beta chains were all obtained from the same sample, sequenced in a study of patients and donors after allogeneic stem cell transplantation. Each CDR3 protein gets one entry after TCRdb re-called the RT-PCR reads with MiXCR. The sample yields some 960,000 distinct CDR3 sequences, under 20% seen once. The sample taken for sequencing was blood, either unsorted or a sorted T cell fraction (not recorded which). The receptors originated from a human donor who was either an allogeneic HSCT recipient or a stem cell or donor lymphocyte infusion donor (not recorded which). It is not recorded whose cells these are; they may come from a transplant donor.

With regard to this clonotype: One end of the junction does not line up with germline, which may come from a read error. V is TRBV18 and J is TRBJ2-3; the match to TRBD1 covers 8 bases. This CDR3 comprises 15 residues. CDR1 and CDR2 (germline): KGHSH, LQKENI. The DNA of the CDR3 is TGTGCCAGCTCGCGACAGGGGAGCCCCCCAGATACACAGTATTTT. Encoded protein: CASSRQGSPPDTQYF. Using reference TRBV18 and TRBJ2-3 for the parts outside the CDR3, the full variable domain is NAGVMQNPRHLVRRRGQEARLRCSPMKGHSHVYWYRQLPEEGLKFMVYLQKENIIDESGMPKERFSAEFPKEGPSILRIQQVVRGDSAAYFCASSRQGSPPDTQYFGPGTRLTVL.

This chain uses TRBV6-1 with TRBJ1-2, with TRBD1 matching 8 bases. V shed 6 bases, J shed 8 bases, and the junction held 8 bases outside the gene matches. Germline V CDR1 and CDR2: MNHNS, SASEGT. There are 13 residues in the CDR3. CDR3 DNA: TGTGCCAGCAGCTTAAGACAGGGGACCGGCTACACCTTC. Translating gives CASSLRQGTGYTF.

The chain combines TRBV10-3 with TRBJ2-5; 9 nucleotides line up with TRBD2. The CDR3 extends over 14 amino acids. CDR1 is ENHRY, CDR2 SYGVKD, per germline. V was pared by 11 bases and J by 2 bases, with 9 bases of the junction left unmatched. CDR3 protein: CAVARLAGQETQYF. The DNA of the CDR3 is TGTGCCGTCGCGAGGCTAGCGGGACAAGAGACCCAGTACTTC.

The sample holds many counts of this clonotype. The J gene is TRBJ2-7, the V gene TRBV15, with 8 bases identical to TRBD1. The length of the CDR3 is 15 residues. Germline V gives CDR1 LNHNV, CDR2 YYDKDF (reference sequence). The J segment lost 4 bases and the V segment lost 0 bases, leaving 5 bases of the junction unmatched. The CDR3 reads CATSRDYQGAYEQYF. CDR3 DNA: TGTGCCACCAGCAGAGATTACCAGGGGGCGTACGAGCAGTACTTC.

In its sample, this clonotype was seen many times. The chain employs TRBV6-2 or TRBV6-3 and TRBJ1-1; 8 positions agree with TRBD1. CDR3 size: 14 residues. The V gene's germline CDR1 is MNHEY and CDR2 SVGEGT. Unmatched junction bases numbered 7, after V lost 6 bases and J lost 4 bases. In nucleotides, the CDR3 is TGTGCCAGCAGCAACAGACAGGGGCCCACTGAAGCTTTCTTT. Its protein product is CASSNRQGPTEAFF.

The V gene is TRBV12-3 or TRBV12-4, the J gene TRBJ2-1; the match to TRBD2 covers 8 bases. The CDR3 is 15 amino acids. V was clipped by 7 bases and J by 7 bases; unmatched bases: 12. In DNA, the CDR3 is TGTGCCAGCACCCCTGCGGTAGCGGGACGGAATGAGCAGTTCTTC. Residues: CASTPAVAGRNEQFF.

This clonotype was seen only a few times. The chain combines TRBV5-1 with TRBJ2-7, with D possibly matching TRBD1 (6 bases). Germline V gene sequence: CDR1 SGHRS, CDR2 YFSETQ. V dropped 0 bases and J dropped 2 bases, with 12 bases sitting between them. CDR3 length: 15 residues. The CDR3 region has the DNA TGCGCCAGCAGCTTGGCGGACAGTGCAACCTACGAGCAGTACTTC. Protein: CASSLADSATYEQYF. The full variable domain, completed using reference TRBV5-1 and TRBJ2-7, is KAGVTQTPRYLIKTRGQQVTLSCSPISGHRSVSWYQQTPGQGLQFLFEYFSETQRNKGNFPGRFSGRQFSNSRSEMNVSTLELGDSALYLCASSLADSATYEQYFGPGTRLTVT.

This clonotype was picked up many times. V usage is TRBV29-1 and J usage is TRBJ1-1; D possibly corresponds to TRBD1 (6 bases). CDR1 is SQVTM and CDR2 is ANQGSEA in the germline V gene. Trimming stripped 5 bases from V and 1 base from J, with 11 bases between. The CDR3 has 13 residues. CDR3 nucleotides: TGCAGCGTTTCCAGGGGTCGGAACACTGAAGCTTTCTTT. It specifies CSVSRGRNTEAFF.

This clonotype occurred a few times. V usage is TRBV2 and J usage is TRBJ1-6, with D possibly being TRBD1 (6 bases). Germline V gives CDR1 SNHLY, CDR2 FYNNEI. With 10 bases removed from V and 6 bases from J, the gap between germline ends came to 13 bases. CDR3 length equals 13 residues. The CDR3 DNA sequence: TGTGCCACCACGACAGGTTTTAATTCACCCCTCCACTTT. Translation: CATTTGFNSPLHF.

This chain connects TRBV7-9 to TRBJ1-1; no clear D gene. CDR1 SEHNR and CDR2 FQNEAQ come from the germline V gene (reference sequence). Trimming stripped 5 bases from V and 11 bases from J, with 15 bases between. The CDR3 consists of 12 residues. The CDR3 sequence: CASSPGPSWAFF. The CDR3 DNA reads TGTGCCAGCAGCCCCGGACCCTCTTGGGCTTTCTTT.

This clonotype has a handful of counts. The chain uses TRBV29-1 and TRBJ1-1, with TRBD1 as a possible D gene (5 bases). V was trimmed by 2 bases and J by 0 bases, leaving 7 bases between them. CDR1 is SQVTM, CDR2 ANQGSEA, per germline. This CDR3 contains 13 residues. CDR3 nucleotides: TGCAGCGTTGAAAAGACAGTGAACACTGAAGCTTTCTTT. This encodes CSVEKTVNTEAFF. Looking up the rest from reference TRBV29-1 and TRBJ1-1 gives the full variable domain: SAVISQKPSRDICQRGTSLTIQCQVDSQVTMMFWYRQQPGQSLTLIATANQGSEATYESGFVIDKFPISRPNLTFSTLTVSNMSPEDSSIYLCSVEKTVNTEAFFGQGTRLTVV.

V is TRBV7-3 and J is TRBJ2-1; 7 nucleotides line up with TRBD2. Trimming took 4 bases from V and 4 from J; bases not matched to a gene: 10. The germline gives CDR1 SGHTA, CDR2 FQGTGA. The CDR3 loop spans 16 amino acids. The CDR3 sequence is CASSSPGTKRYNEQFF. The CDR3 DNA reads as TGTGCCAGCAGCTCCCCCGGGACTAAACGTTACAATGAGCAGTTCTTC.

This clonotype was recorded many times. The genes are TRBV6-5 and TRBJ2-7, with D unresolved. The CDR3 totals 14 residues. The V gene's germline CDR1 is MNHEY and CDR2 SVGAGI. Trimming removed 0 bases from V and 0 bases from J, with 6 bases in between. The CDR3 DNA sequence: TGTGCCAGCAGTTACTCCGGGCGCTCCTACGAGCAGTACTTC. It specifies CASSYSGRSYEQYF.

Here the CDR3 reads CASSVRDSYNEQFF. CDR3 in DNA: TGTGCCAGCAGCGTCCGGGACTCCTACAATGAGCAGTTCTTC. The gene calls are TRBV9 and TRBJ2-1; maybe TRBD2 (5 bases). The length of the CDR3 is 14 residues. V dropped 2 bases and J dropped 0 bases, with 6 bases sitting between them. Germline V lookup: CDR1 SGDLS, CDR2 YYNGEE. The variable domain in full, completed from reference TRBV9 and TRBJ2-1, reads DSGVTQTPKHLITATGQRVTLRCSPRSGDLSVYWYQQSLDQGLQFLIQYYNGEERAKGNILERFSAQQFPDLHSELNLSSLELGDSALYFCASSVRDSYNEQFFGPGTRLTVL.